This entry lists 10 T cell receptor beta chains sequenced from one sample in a study of T cells after posttransplantation cyclophosphamide. Using immunoSEQ multiplex PCR, the repertoire was profiled, and TCRdb retains in-frame clones only, with some absent. This sample includes tens of thousands of clones with no singletons; its ten biggest clones take up approximately 1.5%. Specimen: PBMCs. The receptor source for this set is a man over 45 in good health, CMV-negative, and a related stem cell transplant donor.

By sample fraction, this clone is medium-sized. The V and J genes are TRBV11-2 and TRBJ1-2, with D possibly matching TRBD1 (6 bases). Germline V gene data show CDR1 as SGHAT and CDR2 as FQNNGV. The CDR3 runs 13 residues. V lost 3 bases and J lost 6, with 11 bases in between. The CDR3: CASSFTGLNGYTF. The CDR3 nucleotides are TGTGCCAGCAGCTTTACAGGGCTTAATGGCTACACCTTC.

The table lists this clone with many counts. This sequence joins TRBV5-1 and TRBJ1-2, with a tentative D call TRBD1 (6 bases). The V end was cut by 1 base, the J end by 3 bases, with 16 bases between. The V gene's germline CDR1 is SGHRS and CDR2 YFSETQ. The CDR3 is 16 amino acids. CDR3 in amino acids: CASSLYPGQGHYGYTF. CDR3 DNA sequence: TGCGCCAGCAGCTTGTACCCCGGGCAGGGGCACTATGGCTACACCTTC.

This clone was seen ten or more times. The J gene is TRBJ1-4, the V gene TRBV5-1, with D perhaps matching TRBD1 (5 bases). The V and J ends lost 4 bases and 8 bases respectively, with 15 bases between them. This CDR3 spans 14 amino acids. The germline CDR1 and CDR2 sequences are SGHRS and YFSETQ. This CDR3 is CASSPRWTSEKLFF. In DNA form, the CDR3 reads TGCGCCAGCAGCCCGCGGTGGACATCCGAAAAACTGTTTTTT.

This clone has a count of ten or more. The chain has TRBV4-1 and TRBJ2-3; a weak D match, TRBD2 (7 bases). Trimming pared 6 bases from V and 0 bases from J, leaving 16 bases between. Germline V lookup: CDR1 MGHRA, CDR2 YSYEKL. This CDR3 contains 16 residues. The CDR3 sequence: CASSWNPGGSTDTQYF. CDR3 coding DNA: TGCGCCAGCAGTTGGAACCCGGGGGGCAGCACAGATACGCAGTATTTT.

This clone has ten or more counts. V and J are TRBV25-1 and TRBJ2-2; D call uncertain. Germline V gene data show CDR1 as MGHDK and CDR2 as SYGVNS. This CDR3 is 15 amino acids long. The germline V and J ends were trimmed by 4 bases and 2 bases, with 11 bases remaining between them. CDR3 bases: TGTGCCAGCAGTGGCGAGAGGATCAACACCGGGGAGCTGTTTTTT. The encoded protein is CASSGERINTGELFF.

This clone was counted at least ten times. This sequence joins TRBV27 and TRBJ2-3; the D gene is possibly TRBD1 (6 bases). V lost 5 bases, J lost 1 base, and 13 bases lay in between. The CDR3 spans 15 residues. Germline CDR1 reads MNHEY; CDR2 reads SMNVEV (reference sequence). The CDR3 sequence: CASSPGTRGTDTQYF. The CDR3 nucleotides read TGTGCCAGCAGTCCAGGGACAAGAGGCACAGATACGCAGTATTTT.

This clone was picked up many times. The V and J genes are TRBV18 and TRBJ2-7; a weak D match, TRBD2 (6 bases). The germline V and J ends were trimmed by 1 base and 1 base, with 20 bases remaining between them. CDR3 size: 18 residues. The germline gives CDR1 KGHSH, CDR2 LQKENI. The CDR3 bases are TGTGCCAGCTCACCACTCGGGGGTGATAAGGGCGGATCCTACGAGCAGTACTTC. Protein product: CASSPLGGDKGGSYEQYF.

This clone has ten or more counts. The genes are TRBV7-8 and TRBJ1-5; D gene uncertain. Trimming stripped 1 base from V and 0 bases from J, with 10 bases between. Germline CDR1 SGHVS, CDR2 FQNEAQ. CDR3 size: 16 residues. The CDR3 protein is CASSLVRTTSNQPQHF. The CDR3 nucleotides read TGTGCCAGCAGCTTAGTCCGGACTACTAGCAATCAGCCCCAGCATTTT.

This clone has at least ten counts. The V gene is TRBV18, the J gene TRBJ2-5; 12 bases match TRBD2. The V gene's germline CDR1 is KGHSH and CDR2 LQKENI. The CDR3 has 16 amino acids. Unmatched junction bases numbered 1, after V lost 0 bases and J lost 2 bases. The CDR3 nucleotides are TGTGCCAGCTCACCACCCACTAGCGGGGGGCAAGAGACCCAGTACTTC. Translating it yields CASSPPTSGGQETQYF.

At least ten counts were recorded for this clone. The rearrangement uses TRBV10-1 and TRBJ2-1, with TRBD2 matching over 14 bases. The CDR3 length is 15 residues. Germline V gene sequence: CDR1 WNHNN, CDR2 SYGVQD (reference sequence). V dropped 7 bases and J dropped 5; count of bases not matched to a gene: 4. The CDR3 region is CASNPGLAGDNEQFF. CDR3 nucleotides: TGCGCCAGCAACCCGGGACTAGCGGGAGACAATGAGCAGTTCTTC.